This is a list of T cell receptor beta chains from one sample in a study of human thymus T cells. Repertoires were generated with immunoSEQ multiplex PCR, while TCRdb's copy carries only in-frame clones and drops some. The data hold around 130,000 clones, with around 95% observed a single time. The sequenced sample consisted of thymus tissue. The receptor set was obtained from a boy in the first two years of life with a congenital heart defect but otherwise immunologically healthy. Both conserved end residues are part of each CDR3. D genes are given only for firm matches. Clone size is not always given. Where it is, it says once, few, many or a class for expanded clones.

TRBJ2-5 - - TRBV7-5 CARSLVFGGRETQYF TGTGCCAGAAGCTTAGTTTTCGGGGGCCGGGAGACCCAGTACTTC
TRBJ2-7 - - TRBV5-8 CASSLRLSYEQYF TGTGCCAGCAGCTTGAGACTCTCCTACGAGCAGTACTTC
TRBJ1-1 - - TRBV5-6 CASSLVGVTEAFF TGTGCCAGCAGCTTGGTAGGAGTCACTGAAGCTTTCTTT
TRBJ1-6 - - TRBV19 CASTRRRTLNSPLHF TGTGCCAGTACAAGGCGAAGGACACTAAATTCACCCCTCCACTTT
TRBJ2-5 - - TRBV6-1 CASSEALTVEETQYF TGTGCCAGCAGTGAAGCTCTGACGGTAGAAGAGACCCAGTACTTC
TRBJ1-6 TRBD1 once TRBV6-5 CASTYTDRGNSPLHF TGTGCCAGCACCTACACCGACAGGGGGAATTCACCCCTCCACTTT
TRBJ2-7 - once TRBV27 CASSLGAGWESYEQYF TGTGCCAGCAGTCTGGGGGCGGGCTGGGAGTCCTACGAGCAGTACTTC
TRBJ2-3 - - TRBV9 CATENPLKLTDTQYF TGTGCCACCGAAAACCCGCTAAAGCTTACAGATACGCAGTATTTT
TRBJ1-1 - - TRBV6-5 CASSCVSGRGTEAFF TGTGCCAGCAGTTGTGTCTCTGGGAGGGGCACTGAAGCTTTCTTT
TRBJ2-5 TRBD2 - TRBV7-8 CASTPRVAGDQETQYF TGTGCCAGCACCCCCAGAGTAGCGGGGGACCAAGAGACCCAGTACTTC
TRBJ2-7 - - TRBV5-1 CASAAPPLYEQYF TGCGCCAGCGCTGCCCCCCCTCTCTACGAGCAGTACTTC
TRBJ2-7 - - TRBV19 CASGPRGKYEQYF TGTGCCAGTGGCCCCAGGGGCAAGTACGAGCAGTACTTC
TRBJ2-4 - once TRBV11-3 CASSLDGTEGIQYF TGTGCCAGCAGCTTAGACGGGACTGAGGGCATTCAGTACTTC
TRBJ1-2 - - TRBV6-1 CASGHRDPLYGYTF TGTGCCAGCGGACACCGGGACCCGCTCTATGGCTACACCTTC
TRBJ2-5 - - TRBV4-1 CASSQPPIETQYF TGCGCCAGCAGCCAACCCCCTATAGAGACCCAGTACTTC
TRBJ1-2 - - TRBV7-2 CASSLGPDFYGYTF TGTGCCAGCAGCTTAGGCCCGGATTTCTATGGCTACACCTTC
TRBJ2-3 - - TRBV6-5 CASSYLRELDTQYF TGTGCCAGCAGTTACCTCCGGGAACTGGATACGCAGTATTTT
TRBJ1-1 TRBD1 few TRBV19 CASIYGDSNTEAFF TGTGCCAGTATCTACGGGGACAGCAACACTGAAGCTTTCTTT
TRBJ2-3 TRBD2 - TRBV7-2 CASSSGRAKADTQYF TGTGCCAGCAGCTCGGGGAGGGCAAAGGCAGATACGCAGTATTTT
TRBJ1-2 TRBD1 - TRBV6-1 CATLPTGVNGYTF TGTGCCACCTTACCGACAGGGGTAAATGGCTACACCTTC
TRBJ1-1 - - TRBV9 CASSPRTDATMNTEAFF TGTGCCAGCAGCCCGCGGACCGACGCAACGATGAACACTGAAGCTTTCTTT
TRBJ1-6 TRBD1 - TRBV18 CASSPTGTDSPLHF TGTGCCAGCTCACCTACCGGGACAGATTCACCCCTCCACTTT
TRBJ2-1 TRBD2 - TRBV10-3 CAISESILAGGHNEQFF TGTGCCATCAGTGAGTCAATCCTAGCGGGGGGCCACAATGAGCAGTTCTTC
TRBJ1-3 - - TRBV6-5 CASSYRGHSPGNTIYF TGTGCCAGCAGTTATCGGGGACACAGCCCTGGAAACACCATATATTTT
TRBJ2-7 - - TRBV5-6 CASSLGSPREISYEQYF TGTGCCAGCAGCTTGGGCTCTCCGCGGGAAATCTCCTACGAGCAGTACTTC
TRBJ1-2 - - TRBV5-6 CASSSSIRLRRPRNGYTF TGTGCCAGCAGCTCCTCGATCCGCCTCAGGCGGCCCCGTAATGGCTACACCTTC
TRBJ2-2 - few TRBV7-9 CASSSPRWGTSNTGELFF TGTGCCAGCAGCTCTCCACGTTGGGGGACATCGAACACCGGGGAGCTGTTTTTT
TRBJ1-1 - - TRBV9 CASSVGEVQGINTEAFF TGTGCCAGCAGCGTAGGGGAGGTACAGGGAATTAACACTGAAGCTTTCTTT
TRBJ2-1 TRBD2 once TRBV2 CASSEAIRAGGQHEQFF TGTGCCAGCAGTGAAGCGATAAGGGCGGGGGGGCAACATGAGCAGTTCTTC
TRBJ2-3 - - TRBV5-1 CASSLNRGPPTQYF TGCGCCAGCAGCTTAAACCGGGGCCCCCCCACGCAGTATTTT
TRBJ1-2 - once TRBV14 CASSHHLLDGYTF TGTGCCAGCAGCCATCATCTACTTGATGGCTACACCTTC
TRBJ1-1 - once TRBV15 CATSRPKTGARYTEAFF TGTGCCACCAGCAGACCGAAAACGGGGGCGCGTTACACTGAAGCTTTCTTT
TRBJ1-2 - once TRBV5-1 CASSLSGLRYTF TGCGCCAGCAGCTTGTCGGGGCTTCGCTACACCTTC
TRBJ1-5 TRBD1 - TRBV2 CASRGQFSNQPQHF TGTGCCAGCAGGGGACAGTTTAGCAATCAGCCCCAGCATTTT
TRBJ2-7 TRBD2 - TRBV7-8 CASSPLVGLATYEQYF TGTGCCAGCAGCCCTTTAGTAGGACTAGCTACCTACGAGCAGTACTTC
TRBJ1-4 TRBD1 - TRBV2 CASSDGTGPNEKLFF TGTGCCAGCAGCGACGGGACAGGCCCTAATGAAAAACTGTTTTTT
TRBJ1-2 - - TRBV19 CASSHRESGYTF TGTGCCAGTAGCCACCGGGAGTCTGGCTACACCTTC